The present TCR beta chain was sequenced within a study of identical twins. Study results and limitations: Findings depended on cross-sectional statistics rather than tracking the same donors. There was an excess of low generation probability in the out-of-frame alpha sequences that twins shared.

This clonotype was seen more than once but under ten times. The antigen is not known. Only healthy Caucasians were enrolled as donors. Template switching (which added a universal primer site) was used, and cDNA carried unique molecular identifiers. TCRdb reprocessed the 5' RACE reads with MiXCR, giving one entry per CDR3 protein. The table includes roughly 700,000 distinct CDR3 sequences, 8.6% detected once. The CDR3 length is 16 residues. The V gene's germline CDR1 is SGHRS and CDR2 YFSETQ. The V end was cut by 3 bases, the J end by 2 bases, with 17 bases between. The sample also formed part of further work on yellow fever vaccine responses in identical twins.

The TCR originated in a woman aged 18 to 35 in good health. Sequenced: PBMCs. This chain connects TRBV5-1 to TRBJ1-1, with D perhaps matching TRBD1 (6 bases). The CDR3 sequence: CASSSLRGPGNTEAFF. The CDR3 DNA reads as TGCGCCAGCAGCTCCCTCAGGGGCCCGGGAAACACTGAAGCTTTCTTT.